This T cell receptor beta chain was profiled in a study of T cells expressing NK-cell markers. On the study more broadly: There were seven HCMV-seropositive donors and one seronegative donor among the eight sequenced.

TCRdb reprocessed the 5' RACE reads, keeping one entry per CDR3 protein, no DNA. This listing includes some 600,000 distinct CDR3 sequences. Per the germline V gene, CDR1 is LNHNV and CDR2 is YYDKDF (reference sequence). CDR3 length equals 20 residues. This TCR derives from a man between 18 and 35 years old in good health. The sample was blood T cells: a sorted CD56 or NKG2C T cell subset, CD4+ or CD8+ T cells, or bulk PBMC T cells (not recorded which). The chain links TRBV15 to TRBJ2-3; TCRdb picks TRBD2, but there is no DNA to check that call. CDR3 protein: CATSRDNRNSREIIGDTQYF.